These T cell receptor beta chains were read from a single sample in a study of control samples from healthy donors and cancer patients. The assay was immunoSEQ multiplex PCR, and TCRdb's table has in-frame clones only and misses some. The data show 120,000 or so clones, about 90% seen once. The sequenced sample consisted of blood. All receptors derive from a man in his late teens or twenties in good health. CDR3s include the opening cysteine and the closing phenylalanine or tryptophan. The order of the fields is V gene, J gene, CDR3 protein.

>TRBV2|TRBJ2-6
CASSGSGASSGANVLTF
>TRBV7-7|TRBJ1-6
CASSLVEYNSPLHF
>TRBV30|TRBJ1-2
CACSPNANYGYTF
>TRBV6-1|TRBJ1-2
CASSEGDRYYGYTF
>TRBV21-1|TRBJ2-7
CASSKGVYGSYEQYF
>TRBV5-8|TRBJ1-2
CASSLRQGQGDGYTF
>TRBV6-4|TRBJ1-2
CASRADTSDRGTYGYTF
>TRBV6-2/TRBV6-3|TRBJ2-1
CASSSYGGMTYNEQFF
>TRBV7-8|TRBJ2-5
CASSLDEETQYF
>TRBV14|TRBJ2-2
CASSQVSYHNTGELFF
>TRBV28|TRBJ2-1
CASSLTPGGNEQFF
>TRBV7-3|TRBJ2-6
CASSVRANVLTF
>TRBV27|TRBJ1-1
CASSSGGALTKYTEAFF
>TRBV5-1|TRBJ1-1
CASSLGRLLNTEAFF
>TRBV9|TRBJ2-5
CAIPEEGAQETQYF
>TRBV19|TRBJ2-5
CASSTWTSGETQYF
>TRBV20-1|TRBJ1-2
CSASRGAGHGYTF
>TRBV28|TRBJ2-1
CASSAGTSGVNEQFF